The clone carrying this TCR beta chain showed up just once. The target antigen is unknown. Method: immunoSEQ multiplex PCR; TCRdb's copy keeps in-frame clones and lacks some. The sample shows about 100,000 clones, about 87% of them seen only once. This specimen comes from a study of T cell responses to AZD1222 COVID-19 vaccine. Study outcomes and limitations: Repertoires were collected only later (after the peak T cell response had occurred). The sample set comprised mostly white British donors with more females, and clonal diversity was possibly underestimated.

The CDR3 sequence is 16 residues long. The V and J ends lost 0 bases and 0 bases respectively, with 6 bases between them. In germline, CDR1 is LNHNV, CDR2 YYDKDF (reference sequence). The starting material was peripheral blood, obtained on day 0 of MenACWY control vaccination. V usage is TRBV15 and J usage is TRBJ1-6, with no clear D. This TCR derives from an adult in good health. The CDR3 DNA follows: TGTGCCACCAGCAGAGATATTAGCTCCTATAATTCACCCCTCCACTTT. Residues: CATSRDISSYNSPLHF.